Following are 10 T cell receptor beta chains from one sample sequenced in a study of shared clonotypes between healthy human individuals. Method: immunoSEQ multiplex PCR; TCRdb's copy keeps in-frame clones and lacks some. The table includes roughly 2.4 million clones, almost 96% detected once. The material sequenced was naive CD4+ T cells sorted from blood. The subset denotes: CD45RA+ positively selected. The receptors were sampled from a man aged 18 to 30 in good health.

As to this clone: A read error is possible here, since a much larger clone lies one base away. At the DNA level, this CDR3 is encoded by other sequences in the same sample as well. The CDR3 sequence is CASSLVETQYF. The CDR3 DNA follows: TGCGCCAGCAGCTTGGTTGAGACCCAGTACTTC. The chain recombines TRBV5-1 with TRBJ2-5, with no clear D. Looked up from germline, CDR1 is SGHRS and CDR2 is YFSETQ. There are 11 residues in the CDR3. Between the trimmed V and J ends, which lost 0 bases and 5 bases, there was a span of 2 bases.

The V and J genes are TRBV16 and TRBJ2-7; the D gene is possibly TRBD2 (5 bases). CDR1 is KGHSY and CDR2 is FQNENV in the germline V gene. The CDR3 totals 14 residues. With 0 bases removed from V and 2 bases from J, the gap between germline ends came to 8 bases. CDR3 nucleotide sequence: TGTGCCAGCAGCCAATCCCCGGGGACCTACGAGCAGTACTTC. Its translation: CASSQSPGTYEQYF. Based on the CDR3 plus reference TRBV16 and TRBJ2-7, the full variable domain is GEEVAQTPKHLVRGEGQKAKLYCAPIKGHSYVFWYQQVLKNEFKFLISFQNENVFDETGMPKERFSAKCLPNSPCSLEIQATKLEDSAVYFCASSQSPGTYEQYFGPGTRLTVT.

This chain links TRBV5-1 with TRBJ1-1; TRBD1 is a possible D gene (5 bases). CDR3 length: 14 residues. V lost 0 bases, J lost 3 bases, and 9 bases lay in between. The germline CDR1 and CDR2 sequences are SGHRS and YFSETQ. CDR3 sequence (DNA): TGCGCCAGCAGCTTGGGAGGGGCGGACACTGAAGCTTTCTTT. It yields the protein CASSLGGADTEAFF. Complete variable domain (other parts from reference TRBV5-1 and TRBJ1-1): KAGVTQTPRYLIKTRGQQVTLSCSPISGHRSVSWYQQTPGQGLQFLFEYFSETQRNKGNFPGRFSGRQFSNSRSEMNVSTLELGDSALYLCASSLGGADTEAFFGQGTRLTVV.

The rearrangement uses TRBV7-6 and TRBJ2-3, with TRBD2 as a possible D gene (6 bases). V was cut by 3 bases and J by 0 bases, with 19 bases left in between. From germline, CDR1 is SGHVS and CDR2 FNYEAQ. CDR3 size: 18 residues. The CDR3 protein is CASSFPAIAATSTDTQYF. CDR3 sequence (DNA): TGTGCCAGCAGCTTTCCCGCGATAGCGGCGACTAGCACAGATACGCAGTATTTT.

The chain uses TRBV5-6 and TRBJ2-2, with D perhaps TRBD2 (5 bases). The CDR3 is 16 residues long. V was clipped by 4 bases and J by 4 bases, with 17 bases between them. From germline, CDR1 is SGHDT and CDR2 YYEEEE. The CDR3 sequence is CASSRELYKATGELFF. As DNA, the CDR3 is TGTGCCAGCAGCCGGGAACTTTACAAGGCCACCGGGGAGCTGTTTTTT.

The chain combines TRBV30 with TRBJ2-2, with no clear D. V was pared by 7 bases and J by 6 bases, with 12 bases between. Germline V lookup: CDR1 GTSNPN, CDR2 SVGIG (reference sequence). The CDR3 is made up of 12 amino acids. The CDR3 region is CASRSGAGELFF. The CDR3 coding sequence is TGTGCCTCCAGAAGTGGGGCCGGGGAGCTGTTTTTT.

The rearrangement links TRBV4-1 to TRBJ1-5; the D gene is possibly TRBD1 (5 bases). V was shortened by 0 bases and J by 6 bases, with 9 bases between the two germline ends. The CDR3 is 14 amino acids. Per the germline V gene, CDR1 is MGHRA and CDR2 is YSYEKL. CDR3 DNA: TGCGCCAGCAGCCAAGATGAGGGGATTCAGCCCCAGCATTTT. Translated: CASSQDEGIQPQHF.

The chain uses TRBV5-6 and TRBJ1-6, with D unresolved. The CDR3 totals 14 residues. V shed 5 bases and J shed 4 bases, with 10 bases lying between them. In germline, CDR1 is SGHDT, CDR2 YYEEEE. The CDR3 region is CASSGRKYNSPLHF. The CDR3 DNA reads TGTGCCAGCAGTGGACGGAAGTATAATTCACCCCTCCACTTT.

The V and J genes are TRBV2 and TRBJ2-7, with D possibly TRBD1 on 5 matching bases. Trimming pared 7 bases from V and 3 bases from J, leaving 13 bases between. The CDR3 loop spans 13 amino acids. The V gene's germline CDR1 is SNHLY and CDR2 FYNNEI. CDR3 sequence reads: CASNPDKYYEQYF. CDR3 nucleotides: TGTGCCAGCAACCCGGACAAATACTACGAGCAGTACTTC.

The chain is built from TRBV5-4 and TRBJ2-7; 7 bases line up with TRBD2. CDR1 SGHNT and CDR2 YYREEE come from the germline V gene (reference sequence). With V trimmed by 0 bases and J by 6 bases, 6 bases remained unmatched. This CDR3 is built from 14 residues. The CDR3, as DNA: TGTGCCAGCAGCTTGGTAGGGAGGGTTTCCGAGCAGTACTTC. It translates to CASSLVGRVSEQYF. Looking up the rest from reference TRBV5-4 and TRBJ2-7 gives the full variable domain: ETGVTQSPTHLIKTRGQQVTLRCSSQSGHNTVSWYQQALGQGPQFIFQYYREEENGRGNFPPRFSGLQFPNYSSELNVNALELDDSALYLCASSLVGRVSEQYFGPGTRLTVT.